The clone carrying this T cell receptor (beta chain) is deemed medium-sized by its frequency. As yet, its antigen is unknown. This specimen belongs to a study of human CD8 memory T cell subsets. Study results and caveats: For stem-like memory and precursor exhausted T cells, diversity was similarly high, which was not true of effector memory cells.

Total CD8+ T cells underwent enrichment via negative magnetic separation. RNA was obtained from duplicate vials of approximately 150,000 sorted CD8+ T cells per subset. Construction of TCR beta libraries was accomplished by means of UMI-labeled 5' RACE. Authors' processing steps: Every TCR beta library contained from around 3,000 to 18,000 functional CDR3 beta clonotypes. TCRdb reprocessed the 5' RACE reads, keeping one entry per CDR3 protein, no DNA. For this entry, the V and J calls and clone size follow TCRdb and not the study's own pipeline. Its clone listing holds 2,500 to 3,500 distinct CDR3 sequences. This CDR3 contains 15 residues. CDR1 is SEHNR and CDR2 is FQNEAQ in the germline V gene (reference sequence).

The origin of this receptor is a human donor in good health. The chain joins TRBV7-9 to TRBJ2-3. The sample was CD8+ T cells from PBMCs. This chain's CDR3 is CASRSTLGSTDTQYF. The whole variable domain, filled in from reference TRBV7-9 and TRBJ2-3, reads DTGVSQNPRHKITKRGQNVTFRCDPISEHNRLYWYRQTLGQGPEFLTYFQNEAQLEKSRLLSDRFSAERPKGSFSTLEIQRTEQGDSAMYLCASRSTLGSTDTQYFGPGTRLTVL.